These 26 T cell receptor beta chains came from one sample sequenced in a study of radiotherapy plus CTLA-4 blockade in lung cancer. This table comes from immunoSEQ multiplex PCR, and its TCRdb copy is limited to in-frame clones, with some not included. The sample lists tens of thousands of clones, roughly 85% occurring once. The sequencing here drew on peripheral blood, taken from a patient treated with radiotherapy plus ipilimumab. These TCRs come from a human donor with non-small cell lung cancer who had stable disease on radiotherapy plus ipilimumab.

The rearrangement uses TRBV19 and TRBJ2-7; D unresolved. The CDR3 is made up of 15 amino acids. Trimming cost V 3 bases and J 0 bases, with 12 bases left between them. Germline V gene lookup returns CDR1 LNHDA and CDR2 SQIVND (reference sequence). DNA of the CDR3: TGTGCCAGTAGTATCCGGGCGCTAAGCTCCTACGAGCAGTACTTC. Translation: CASSIRALSSYEQYF.

Only one count was recorded for this clone. The gene calls are TRBV7-9 and TRBJ1-3; weak D call: TRBD1 (5 bases). V lost 5 bases, J lost 4 bases, and 15 bases lay in between. The length of the CDR3 is 15 residues. Germline values: CDR1 SEHNR, CDR2 FQNEAQ (reference sequence). CDR3 DNA sequence: TGTGCCAGCAGCCGCGACGGGGCCTTCGGAAACACCATATATTTT. Translated: CASSRDGAFGNTIYF.

The genes are TRBV5-1 and TRBJ2-1; 7 bases are a match to TRBD1. J gave up 3 bases and V 2 bases, and 8 bases lay outside the gene matches. The CDR3 spans 16 residues. Per the germline V gene, CDR1 is SGHRS and CDR2 is YFSETQ. Here the CDR3 reads CASSLGDRDLYNEQFF. CDR3 nucleotide sequence: TGCGCCAGCAGCTTAGGGGACAGAGACCTCTACAATGAGCAGTTCTTC.

The chain employs TRBV12-5 and TRBJ1-1; D is unresolved. V was clipped by 1 base and J by 8 bases, with 5 bases between them. Germline V gene sequence: CDR1 LGHNT, CDR2 FRNRAP. This CDR3 has 11 amino acids. Written as DNA, the CDR3 is TGTGCTAGTGGTTTGGAATACGAAGCTTTCTTT. This encodes CASGLEYEAFF.

The CDR3 is CASSGGTGVNSPLHF. The CDR3 DNA is TGTGCCAGCAGTGGAGGGACAGGGGTTAATTCACCCCTCCACTTT. V and J are TRBV27 and TRBJ1-6, with TRBD1 matching 10 bases. The CDR3 totals 15 residues. Germline V gives CDR1 MNHEY, CDR2 SMNVEV (reference sequence). Trimming removed 5 bases from V and 6 bases from J; junction bases left unmatched: 4.

This chain joins TRBV11-3 and TRBJ2-2; 8 bases line up with TRBD1. The V gene's germline CDR1 is SGHNT and CDR2 YENEEA. CDR3 length: 16 residues. The V gene end was trimmed by 4 bases and the J gene end by 5 bases; junction bases not matched to a gene: 9. The DNA for the CDR3 is TGTGCCAGCAGCTCCGTGTGGCAGGGGGCAACCGGGGAGCTGTTTTTT. Amino acid sequence: CASSSVWQGATGELFF.

The rearrangement joins TRBV19 to TRBJ2-1; no firm D call. Germline V gives CDR1 LNHDA, CDR2 SQIVND (reference sequence). V lost 4 bases and J lost 10, with 11 bases in between. This CDR3 region has 12 residues. Here the CDR3 reads CASSTGLKEQFF. The CDR3 coding sequence is TGTGCCAGTAGTACGGGCCTCAAGGAGCAGTTCTTC.

This rearrangement joins TRBV6-5 to TRBJ1-1, with D maybe TRBD1 (5 bases). V dropped 2 bases and J dropped 4 bases, with 11 bases sitting between them. The germline gives CDR1 MNHEY, CDR2 SVGAGI. The CDR3 is 14 amino acids. The CDR3 region is CASSYKGWATEAFF. CDR3 nucleotides: TGTGCCAGCAGTTACAAGGGGTGGGCCACTGAAGCTTTCTTT.

This chain links TRBV5-8 with TRBJ1-2; D perhaps matches TRBD1 (6 bases). Between the trimmed V and J ends, which lost 4 bases and 0 bases, there was a span of 19 bases. The CDR3 covers 17 residues. From germline, CDR1 is SGHTS and CDR2 YDEGEE. The CDR3 region has the DNA TGTGCCAGCAGCCGCTACCCGACAGGCCCAGCTAACTATGGCTACACCTTC. Encoded protein: CASSRYPTGPANYGYTF.

The CDR3 region is CSVESALKGGYTF. The CDR3 coding sequence is TGCAGCGTTGAAAGCGCCCTAAAGGGTGGCTACACCTTC. This chain links TRBV29-1 with TRBJ1-2; D is unresolved. This CDR3 is 13 amino acids long. V was pared by 2 bases and J by 7 bases, with 14 bases between. The germline V gene has CDR1 SQVTM and CDR2 ANQGSEA.

The rearrangement uses TRBV14 and TRBJ1-5, with no clear D. CDR3 length equals 17 residues. V was cut by 0 bases and J by 0 bases, with 12 bases left in between. The germline gives CDR1 SGHDN, CDR2 FVKESK. The CDR3 reads CASSQDPRGYSNQPQHF. CDR3 nucleotides: TGTGCCAGCAGCCAAGATCCTAGAGGGTATAGCAATCAGCCCCAGCATTTT.

The chain carries TRBV18 and TRBJ2-7; no reliable D call. Germline V gene lookup returns CDR1 KGHSH and CDR2 LQKENI. The CDR3 covers 13 residues. Trimming removed 3 bases from V and 3 bases from J, with 9 bases in between. CDR3 coding DNA: TGTGCCAGCTCACCCCGACAAAACTACGAGCAGTACTTC. It encodes CASSPRQNYEQYF.

The V call is TRBV5-6, the J call TRBJ1-2; D gene ambiguous. The CDR3 has 14 residues. Germline assignment: CDR1 SGHDT and CDR2 YYEEEE. Trimming pared 4 bases from V and 3 bases from J, leaving 13 bases between. The CDR3 DNA sequence: TGTGCCAGCAGCACCGTGCGCTTTGACTATGGCTACACCTTC. Its translation is CASSTVRFDYGYTF.

This chain uses TRBV27 with TRBJ2-3; 13 bases match TRBD2. This CDR3 spans 15 amino acids. V gave up 2 bases and J gave up 5 bases; unmatched junction bases: 1. Germline V gives CDR1 MNHEY, CDR2 SMNVEV (reference sequence). CDR3 amino acids: CASSLTSGGVDTQYF. The CDR3 DNA reads TGTGCCAGCAGTTTAACTAGCGGGGGGGTAGATACGCAGTATTTT.

This chain joins TRBV28 and TRBJ2-5, with 9 bases fitting TRBD1. CDR3 length: 15 residues. V lost 3 bases to trimming and J lost 5 bases; unmatched junction nucleotides: 7. The germline V gene has CDR1 MDHEN and CDR2 SYDVKM. This chain's CDR3 is CASSLGTGKIETQYF. In DNA, the CDR3 is TGTGCCAGCAGTTTGGGGACAGGGAAGATTGAGACCCAGTACTTC.

This sequence joins TRBV29-1 and TRBJ1-1, with a weak D call TRBD1 (5 bases). Germline-derived CDR1 and CDR2 are SQVTM and ANQGSEA. The CDR3 is 13 amino acids. Trimming removed 5 bases from V and 5 bases from J, with 15 bases in between. CDR3 in amino acids: CSVRDRGLTEAFF. The CDR3 DNA reads as TGCAGCGTTAGGGATAGGGGTCTGACTGAAGCTTTCTTT.

This chain uses TRBV15 with TRBJ2-6; D gene ambiguous. Germline V gene data show CDR1 as LNHNV and CDR2 as YYDKDF (reference sequence). This CDR3 has 16 residues. Trimming took off 3 bases at V and 0 bases at J, with 9 bases between the two ends. The CDR3 coding sequence is TGTGCCACCAGCAGGCCACAGAGCTCTGGGGCCAACGTCCTGACTTTC. Its translation: CATSRPQSSGANVLTF. The full variable domain, rest sourced from reference TRBV15 and TRBJ2-6, is DAMVIQNPRYQVTQFGKPVTLSCSQTLNHNVMYWYQQKSSQAPKLLFHYYDKDFNNEADTPDNFQSRRPNTSFCFLDIRSPGLGDTAMYLCATSRPQSSGANVLTFGAGSRLTVL.

This clone was found a few times. The chain recombines TRBV18 with TRBJ2-7; 10 nucleotides align to TRBD1. The germline V gene encodes CDR1 KGHSH and CDR2 LQKENI. V gave up 11 bases and J gave up 5 bases; unmatched junction bases: 9. This CDR3 spans 13 amino acids. CDR3 region: CARGRDRGHEQYF. The DNA of the CDR3 is TGTGCCCGGGGCCGGGACAGGGGTCACGAGCAGTACTTC.

This chain links TRBV7-2 with TRBJ2-7; tentative D call: TRBD1 (6 bases). The V end was cut by 5 bases, the J end by 4 bases, with 12 bases between. The germline gives CDR1 SGHTA, CDR2 FQGNSA. This CDR3 has 13 residues. CDR3 residues: CASSLRGGYEQYF. The CDR3 DNA is TGTGCCAGCAGCCTACGAGGGGGATACGAGCAGTACTTC.

The chain joins TRBV13 to TRBJ2-7; D is unclear. Germline lookup yields CDR1 PRHDT and CDR2 FYEKMQ (reference sequence). CDR3 length: 11 residues. The V end was cut by 0 bases, the J end by 7 bases, with 4 bases between. CDR3 nucleotides: TGTGCCAGCAGCTTAGGGACGGAGCAGTACTTC. Its translation is CASSLGTEQYF.

This rearrangement joins TRBV2 to TRBJ1-2; 8 nucleotides line up with TRBD1. The CDR3 is made up of 13 amino acids. Germline CDR1 SNHLY, CDR2 FYNNEI. The J segment lost 3 bases and the V segment lost 3 bases, leaving 0 bases of the junction unmatched. Written as DNA, the CDR3 is TGTGCCAGCAGTGAGGACAGGGACTATGGCTACACCTTC. Encoded protein: CASSEDRDYGYTF.

J is TRBJ1-6 and V is TRBV30; the match to TRBD1 covers 9 bases. V was clipped by 4 bases and J by 5 bases; unmatched bases: 9. Germline V gene sequence: CDR1 GTSNPN, CDR2 SVGIG (reference sequence). This CDR3 is 16 amino acids long. CDR3 in amino acids: CAWTGTGRGDNSPLHF. CDR3 in DNA: TGTGCCTGGACCGGGACAGGGAGGGGGGATAATTCACCCCTCCACTTT.

In its sample, this clone was seen a few times. Different DNA sequences within this sample yield the same CDR3. The chain employs TRBV10-3 and TRBJ1-2, with a possible D match to TRBD1 (5 bases). This CDR3 has 14 residues. Germline CDR1 is ENHRY and CDR2 is SYGVKD. V lost 2 bases to trimming and J lost 4 bases, with 11 bases between them. The CDR3 DNA reads as TGTGCCATCAGTGAGGTCTCAGGGAGCTATGGCTACACCTTC. Translation: CAISEVSGSYGYTF.

This sequence joins TRBV11-2 and TRBJ1-1; possibly TRBD1 for D (5 bases). Germline assignment: CDR1 SGHAT and CDR2 FQNNGV. V was clipped by 4 bases and J by 1 base, with 25 bases between them. The length of the CDR3 is 19 residues. In nucleotides, the CDR3 is TGTGCCAGCAGCTGGCCAGAGGAGACAGCCCAAAATGGGAACACTGAAGCTTTCTTT. Residues: CASSWPEETAQNGNTEAFF.

The chain is built from TRBV16 and TRBJ2-1; the D is unclear. Per the germline V gene, CDR1 is KGHSY and CDR2 is FQNENV. This CDR3 has 15 amino acids. V lost 1 base and J 1 base, leaving 8 bases between the germline ends. CDR3 sequence: CASSQYEVSYNEQFF. The DNA for the CDR3 is TGTGCCAGCAGCCAATACGAGGTTTCCTACAATGAGCAGTTCTTC. The full variable domain, with the rest looked up from reference TRBV16 and TRBJ2-1, is GEEVAQTPKHLVRGEGQKAKLYCAPIKGHSYVFWYQQVLKNEFKFLISFQNENVFDETGMPKERFSAKCLPNSPCSLEIQATKLEDSAVYFCASSQYEVSYNEQFFGPGTRLTVL.

This chain's CDR3 is CASSPNPQGGEQYF. Here the CDR3 DNA reads TGTGCCAGCAGCCCGAACCCACAGGGCGGCGAGCAGTACTTC. The chain carries TRBV7-3 and TRBJ2-7; the D gene is possibly TRBD1 (6 bases). This CDR3 contains 14 residues. Germline lookup yields CDR1 SGHTA and CDR2 FQGTGA. The ends were cut back, 5 bases at V and 6 bases at J, with 17 bases in the middle.